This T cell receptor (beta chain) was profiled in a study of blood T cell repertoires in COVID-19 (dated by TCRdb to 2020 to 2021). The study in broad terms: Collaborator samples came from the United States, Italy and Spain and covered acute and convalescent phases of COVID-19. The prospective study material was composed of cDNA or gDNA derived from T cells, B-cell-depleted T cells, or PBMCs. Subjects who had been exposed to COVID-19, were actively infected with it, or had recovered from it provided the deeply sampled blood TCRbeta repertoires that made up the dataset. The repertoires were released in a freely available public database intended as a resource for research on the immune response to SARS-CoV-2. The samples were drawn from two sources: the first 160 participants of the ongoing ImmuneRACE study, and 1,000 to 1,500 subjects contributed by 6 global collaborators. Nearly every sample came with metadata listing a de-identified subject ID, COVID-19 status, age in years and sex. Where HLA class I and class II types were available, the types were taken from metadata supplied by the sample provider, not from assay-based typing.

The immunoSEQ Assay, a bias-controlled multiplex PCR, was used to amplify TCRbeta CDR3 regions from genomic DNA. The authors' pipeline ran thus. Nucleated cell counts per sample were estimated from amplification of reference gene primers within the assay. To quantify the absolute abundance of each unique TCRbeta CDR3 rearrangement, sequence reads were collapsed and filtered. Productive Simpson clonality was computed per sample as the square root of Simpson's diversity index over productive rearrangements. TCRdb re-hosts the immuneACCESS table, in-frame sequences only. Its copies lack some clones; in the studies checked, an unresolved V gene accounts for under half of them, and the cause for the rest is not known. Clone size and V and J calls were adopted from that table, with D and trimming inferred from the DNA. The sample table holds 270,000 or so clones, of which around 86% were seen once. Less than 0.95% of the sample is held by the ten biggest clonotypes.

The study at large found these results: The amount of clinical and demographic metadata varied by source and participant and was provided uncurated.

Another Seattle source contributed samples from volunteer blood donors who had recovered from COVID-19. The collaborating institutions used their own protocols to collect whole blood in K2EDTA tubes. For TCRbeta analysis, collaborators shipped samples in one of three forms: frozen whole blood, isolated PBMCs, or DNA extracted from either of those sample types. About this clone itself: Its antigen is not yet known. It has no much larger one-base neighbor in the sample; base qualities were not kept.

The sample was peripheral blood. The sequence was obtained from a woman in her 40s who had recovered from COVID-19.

The CDR3 is CASSQGGGGGSYEQYF. The DNA reads as follows: TGCGCCAGCAGCCAGGGCGGTGGCGGGGGATCCTACGAGCAGTACTTC. The chain joins TRBV4-1 to TRBJ2-7; 7 central bases correspond to TRBD2. Trimming accounts for 3 bases at V and 1 base at J, while the number of junction bases matched to no gene is 9. The CDR3 sequence holds 16 residues, the cysteine and phenylalanine included. Solely the CDR3 DNA is kept, with 48 bases framed from the first base. CDR1 and CDR2, looked up from the germline V gene, are MGHRA and YSYEKL.